The clone carrying this TCR beta chain was found a few times. The record originates from a study of tumour-infiltrating T cells in Burkitt lymphoma. Produced via immunoSEQ multiplex PCR; TCRdb's table is partial and in-frame only. The sample lists some 1,800 clones; around 18% were seen once. Input material: tumor tissue. The clonotype originates from a human donor with diffuse large B-cell lymphoma.

CDR3 nucleotide sequence: TGTGCCAGCAGCTTGAAGGGGGCGATTGAAGCTTTCTTT. It encodes CASSLKGAIEAFF. The J gene is TRBJ1-1, the V gene TRBV13, with TRBD1 matching 7 bases. Germline loops: CDR1 PRHDT, CDR2 FYEKMQ (reference sequence). J lost 7 bases, V lost 3 bases, and 5 bases had no gene match. The CDR3 runs to 13 residues.